The present T cell receptor (beta chain) was sequenced within a study of T cells after yellow fever vaccination. Study-wide context: Preparation of fractions with low cell numbers was performed using SMART-Seq v4 Ultra Low Input.

Looked up from germline, CDR1 is MNHEY and CDR2 is SVGEGT. V shed 1 base and J 10 bases; nucleotides not matched to a gene: 13. CDR3 length equals 16 residues. Whole-study findings and limits: Weaker, the secondary response had a peak occurring faster, on day 5 versus 15. Subsequent to the booster, the majority of primary-vaccination clones reappeared (96% CD4, around 85% CD8). A limited proportion of clonotypes was detected within both the CD4 and CD8 compartments.

This clonotype was counted only a few times. Its antigen is unidentified. TCRdb passed the 5' RACE reads through MiXCR, listing each CDR3 protein once. This sample yields nearly 350,000 distinct CDR3 sequences, of which approximately 8% are seen a single time; approximately 18% belongs to the top ten. This chain joins TRBV6-2 or TRBV6-3 and TRBJ2-1; 7 bases align to TRBD1. The source of this sequence is a man younger than 35 who received the YFV17D yellow fever vaccine. The material was PBMCs, obtained 35 to 50 days after the first yellow fever vaccination. The DNA for the CDR3 is TGTGCCAGCAGTTACTGGACACGTATACAGGGGAACGAGCAGTTCTTC. It specifies CASSYWTRIQGNEQFF.